This T cell receptor (beta chain) was identified during a study of regulatory T cells in long-lasting Graves disease. Study outcomes and limitations: Preferential use of TRBV28, TRBJ1-2 and TRBJ2-5 was seen in persistent disease.

Generation of the TCR library employed RNA extracted from PBMCs. Remarks on this clonotype: Its cognate antigen is unknown.

Each CDR3 protein is one row after TCRdb ran MiXCR on the reads. The sample records about 700 distinct CDR3 sequences, 60% to 75% being singletons. The V gene's germline CDR1 is MGHRA and CDR2 YSYEKL. Unmatched junction bases numbered 10, after V lost 4 bases and J lost 9 bases. The CDR3 extends over 14 amino acids. This sequence originates from a female donor with Graves disease. Specimen: peripheral blood mononuclear cells (PBMCs), collected with antithyroid drug treatment, in newly diagnosed or persistent Graves disease (not recorded which). The chain carries TRBV4-1 and TRBJ2-3; TRBD1 aligns across 7 bases. The CDR3 loop reads CASSRSVQGVTQYF. CDR3 nucleotides: TGCGCCAGCAGCCGATCCGTCCAGGGGGTCACGCAGTATTTT.